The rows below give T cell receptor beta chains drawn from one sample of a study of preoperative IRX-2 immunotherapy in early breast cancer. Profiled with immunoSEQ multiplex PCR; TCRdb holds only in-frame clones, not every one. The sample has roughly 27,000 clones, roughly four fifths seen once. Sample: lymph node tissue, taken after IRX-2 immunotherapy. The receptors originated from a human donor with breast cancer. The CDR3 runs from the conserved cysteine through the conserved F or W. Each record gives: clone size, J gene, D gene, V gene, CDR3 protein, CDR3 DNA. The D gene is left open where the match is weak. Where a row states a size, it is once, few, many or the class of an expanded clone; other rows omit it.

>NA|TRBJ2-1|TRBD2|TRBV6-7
CASTAGRNNEQFF
TGTGCCAGCACCGCCGGGAGGAACAATGAGCAGTTCTTC
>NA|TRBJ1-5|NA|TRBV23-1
CASSQGAVTGTNQPQHF
TGCGCCAGCAGCCAAGGAGCGGTAACCGGAACAAATCAGCCCCAGCATTTT
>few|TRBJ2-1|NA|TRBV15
CATSRDHGGLEQFF
TGTGCCACCAGCAGAGATCACGGGGGGCTAGAGCAGTTCTTC
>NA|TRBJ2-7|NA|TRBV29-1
CSFRNVGGYEQYF
TGCAGCTTTCGTAACGTCGGGGGCTACGAGCAGTACTTC
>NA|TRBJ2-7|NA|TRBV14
CASSYTVGGPYEQYF
TGTGCCAGCAGTTACACCGTGGGGGGCCCCTACGAGCAGTACTTC
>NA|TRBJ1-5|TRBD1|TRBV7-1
CASSSDREGPQHF
TGTGCCAGCAGCTCGGACAGGGAGGGACCCCAGCATTTT
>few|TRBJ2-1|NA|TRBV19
CASSPEGAYEQFF
TGTGCCAGTAGCCCCGAAGGGGCCTATGAGCAGTTCTTC
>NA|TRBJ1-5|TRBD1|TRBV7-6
CASSLSGQAAVAQPQHF
TGTGCCAGCAGCTTAAGTGGACAGGCGGCCGTCGCTCAGCCCCAGCATTTT
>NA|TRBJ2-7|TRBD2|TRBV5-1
CASSLAGLAGGQDEQYF
TGCGCCAGCAGCTTGGCCGGACTAGCGGGAGGGCAGGACGAGCAGTACTTC
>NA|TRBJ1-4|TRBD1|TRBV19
CATKREGQGRTNEKLFF
TGTGCCACGAAACGGGAGGGACAGGGACGGACTAATGAAAAACTGTTTTTT
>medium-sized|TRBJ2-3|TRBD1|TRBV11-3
CASSWTGGTDTQYF
TGTGCCAGCAGCTGGACAGGGGGCACAGATACGCAGTATTTT
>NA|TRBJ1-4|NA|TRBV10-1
CASSESGREKLFF
TGCGCCAGCAGTGAGTCGGGGAGGGAAAAACTGTTTTTT
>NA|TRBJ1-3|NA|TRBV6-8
CASSYSSSGNTIYF
TGTGCCAGCAGTTACTCGAGTTCTGGAAACACCATATATTTT
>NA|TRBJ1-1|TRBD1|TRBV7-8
CASSQGTGNTEAFF
TGTGCCAGCAGCCAAGGGACAGGGAACACTGAAGCTTTCTTT
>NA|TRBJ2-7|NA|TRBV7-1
CASEGPSSYEQYF
TGTGCCAGCGAGGGCCCCAGCTCCTACGAGCAGTACTTC
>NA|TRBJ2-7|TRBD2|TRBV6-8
CASSPAEREKFYEQYF
TGTGCCAGCAGCCCAGCGGAGCGGGAGAAGTTCTACGAGCAGTACTTC
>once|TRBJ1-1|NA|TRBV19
CASSIGGVGTEAFF
TGTGCCAGTAGTATAGGCGGGGTGGGCACTGAAGCTTTCTTT
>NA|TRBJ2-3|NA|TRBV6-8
CASSLGTDTQYF
TGTGCCAGCAGTTTAGGCACAGATACGCAGTATTTT
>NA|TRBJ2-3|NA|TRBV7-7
CASSPGNSASTDTQYF
TGTGCCAGCAGCCCCGGGAATAGCGCTAGCACAGATACGCAGTATTTT
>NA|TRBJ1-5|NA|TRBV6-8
CASSYSYGTYQPQHF
TGTGCCAGCAGTTACTCGTATGGGACCTATCAGCCCCAGCATTTT
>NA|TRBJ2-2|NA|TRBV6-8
CASSPAKTRFPGELFF
TGTGCCAGCAGTCCTGCCAAGACTAGATTTCCCGGGGAGCTGTTTTTT
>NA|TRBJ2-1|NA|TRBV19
CASSMLKSSYNEQFF
TGTGCCAGTAGTATGTTAAAGAGCTCCTACAATGAGCAGTTCTTC
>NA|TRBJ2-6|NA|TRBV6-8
CASRFREPGANVLTF
TGTGCCAGCAGATTCAGGGAACCTGGGGCCAACGTCCTGACTTTC
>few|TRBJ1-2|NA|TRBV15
CATSRGEGNYGYTF
TGTGCCACCAGCAGAGGGGAGGGTAACTATGGCTACACCTTC
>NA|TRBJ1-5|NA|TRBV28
CASTKGGGGAQPQHF
TGTGCCAGCACCAAAGGGGGAGGGGGGGCTCAGCCCCAGCATTTT
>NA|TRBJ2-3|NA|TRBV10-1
CASSRDPRKDTQYF
TGCGCCAGCAGTCGGGACCCAAGGAAAGATACGCAGTATTTT
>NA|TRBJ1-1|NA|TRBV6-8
CASSYGRHTEAFF
TGTGCCAGCAGTTACGGGCGGCACACTGAAGCTTTCTTT
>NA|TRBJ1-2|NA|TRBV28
CASSPSRGNGYTF
TGTGCCAGCAGTCCCTCGAGAGGGAATGGCTACACCTTC
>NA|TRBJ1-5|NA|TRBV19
CASSIGLGSQPQHF
TGTGCCAGTAGTATTGGGCTTGGAAGTCAGCCCCAGCATTTT
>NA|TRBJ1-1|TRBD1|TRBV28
CASSDRDWDTEAFF
TGTGCCAGCAGTGACAGGGACTGGGACACTGAAGCTTTCTTT
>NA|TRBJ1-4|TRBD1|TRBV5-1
CASSSPSTGSNEKLFF
TGCGCCAGCAGCTCTCCCTCGACAGGGAGTAATGAAAAACTGTTTTTT
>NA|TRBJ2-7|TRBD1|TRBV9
CASSFVDRGQYEQYF
TGTGCCAGCAGTTTCGTCGACAGGGGGCAGTACGAGCAGTACTTC
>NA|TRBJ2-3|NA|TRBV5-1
CASSKTNWNQETQYF
TGCGCCAGCAGCAAAACCAATTGGAACCAGGAGACGCAGTATTTT
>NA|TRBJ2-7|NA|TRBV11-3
CASSLGLGIYEQYF
TGTGCCAGCAGCTTAGGCCTTGGGATCTACGAGCAGTACTTC
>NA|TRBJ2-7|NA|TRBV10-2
CASSAGSSSYEQYF
TGCGCCAGCAGTGCCGGGAGCAGCTCCTACGAGCAGTACTTC
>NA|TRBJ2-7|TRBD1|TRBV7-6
CASSFWDPGGFYEQYF
TGTGCCAGCAGCTTTTGGGATCCAGGGGGTTTCTACGAGCAGTACTTC
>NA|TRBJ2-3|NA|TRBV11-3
CASSLDSPVDTQYF
TGTGCCAGCAGCTTAGATAGCCCGGTCGATACGCAGTATTTT
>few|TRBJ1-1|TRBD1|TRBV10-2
CASSGQGLNTEAFF
TGCGCCAGCAGTGGACAGGGGCTCAACACTGAAGCTTTCTTT
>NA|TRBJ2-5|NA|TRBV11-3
CASSLGQGWETQYF
TGTGCCAGCAGCTTAGGTCAGGGTTGGGAGACCCAGTACTTC
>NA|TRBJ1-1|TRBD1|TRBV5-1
CASSPTGGGNTEAFF
TGCGCCAGCAGCCCTACAGGGGGCGGGAACACTGAAGCTTTCTTT
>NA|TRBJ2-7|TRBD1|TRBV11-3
CASSSGQGAHEQYF
TGTGCCAGCAGCTCGGGACAGGGCGCCCACGAGCAGTACTTC